This T cell receptor (beta chain) was observed in a study of T cells after posttransplantation cyclophosphamide. Study outcomes and limitations: Later post-transplant blood repertoires were often dominated by donor CD8+ memory clones. TRB overlap between skin or GI tissue T cells and blood was limited. Recipient CMV seropositivity and CMV reactivation strongly tracked TRB clonality.

Sequencing was performed with immunoSEQ multiplex PCR; in TCRdb, only in-frame clones are kept and a portion is missing. The data show fewer than 40,000 clones, with none appearing a single time. CDR1 is MNHNS and CDR2 is SASEGT in the germline V gene. V gave up 8 bases and J gave up 3 bases, with 10 bases separating them. This CDR3 is 12 amino acids long. This clone was recorded many times. Its antigen is currently unknown. The related graft donor's blood sample was taken on the day of bone marrow donation. This receptor was taken from a woman in her twenties or thirties in good health and a related stem cell transplant donor. The rearrangement joins TRBV6-1 to TRBJ1-1, with D perhaps TRBD1 (5 bases). The sample taken for sequencing was PBMCs. CDR3 DNA: TGTGCCAGCCGACAGATTTACACTGAAGCTTTCTTT. Translating it yields CASRQIYTEAFF.